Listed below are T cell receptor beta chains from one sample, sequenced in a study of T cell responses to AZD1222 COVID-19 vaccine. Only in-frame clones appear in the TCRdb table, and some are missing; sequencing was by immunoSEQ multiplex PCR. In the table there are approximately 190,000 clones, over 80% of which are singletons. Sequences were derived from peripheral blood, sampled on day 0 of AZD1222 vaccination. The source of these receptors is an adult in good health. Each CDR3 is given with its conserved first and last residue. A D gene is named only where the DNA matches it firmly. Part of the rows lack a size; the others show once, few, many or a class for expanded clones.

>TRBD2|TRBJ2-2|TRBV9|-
CASSVASGGYTGELFF
TGTGCCAGCAGCGTAGCTAGCGGGGGATATACCGGGGAGCTGTTTTTT
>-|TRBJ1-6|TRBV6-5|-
CASKVELNSPLHF
TGTGCCAGCAAAGTAGAGCTTAATTCACCCCTCCACTTT
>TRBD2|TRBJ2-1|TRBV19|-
CASSTITSGGSNEQFF
TGTGCCAGTAGTACCATTACTAGCGGGGGTAGCAATGAGCAGTTCTTC
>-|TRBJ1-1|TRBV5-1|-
CASSQEAGTQAFF
TGCGCCAGCAGTCAAGAAGCCGGGACACAAGCTTTCTTT
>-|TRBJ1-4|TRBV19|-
CASSISGVTEKLFF
TGTGCCAGTAGTATCAGTGGTGTCACTGAAAAACTGTTTTTT
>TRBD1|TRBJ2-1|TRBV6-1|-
CASSPGTGNYNEQFF
TGTGCCAGCAGTCCTGGGACAGGGAATTACAATGAGCAGTTCTTC
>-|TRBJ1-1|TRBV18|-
CASLRSLNTEAFF
TGTGCCAGCCTCAGGAGCTTGAACACTGAAGCTTTCTTT
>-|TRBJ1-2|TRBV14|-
CASSQDRRAGYTF
TGTGCCAGCAGCCAAGACCGTAGGGCGGGCTACACCTTC
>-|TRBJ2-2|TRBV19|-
CASTPLAAGEAGELFF
TGTGCCAGTACCCCCCTGGCGGCAGGGGAGGCCGGGGAGCTGTTTTTT
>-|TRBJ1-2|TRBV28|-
CASSLVVTANYGYTF
TGTGCCAGCAGTTTAGTGGTAACAGCTAACTATGGCTACACCTTC
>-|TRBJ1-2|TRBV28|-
CASTLSLSPYGYTF
TGTGCCAGCACTCTGAGCCTGTCTCCTTATGGCTACACCTTC
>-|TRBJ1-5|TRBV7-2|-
CASSLLLDQPQHF
TGTGCCAGCAGCTTACTCTTAGACCAGCCCCAGCATTTT
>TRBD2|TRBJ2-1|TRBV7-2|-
CASSVGAGALRGEQFF
TGTGCCAGCAGCGTCGGAGCGGGGGCCCTTCGGGGTGAGCAGTTCTTC
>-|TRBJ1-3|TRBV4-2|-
CASSQVRYRESLSGNTIYF
TGTGCCAGCAGCCAAGTCAGATACAGGGAGAGTCTCTCTGGAAACACCATATATTTT
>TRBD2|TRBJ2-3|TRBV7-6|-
CASQRFSGGTTDTQYF
TGTGCCAGCCAAAGGTTCAGCGGGGGGACCACAGATACGCAGTATTTT
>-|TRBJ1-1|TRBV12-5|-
CASGPLQAEAFF
TGTGCTAGTGGTCCGCTACAGGCTGAAGCTTTCTTT
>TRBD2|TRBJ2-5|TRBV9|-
CASSGESSGASTQYF
TGTGCCAGCAGCGGAGAGTCTAGCGGGGCATCGACCCAGTACTTC
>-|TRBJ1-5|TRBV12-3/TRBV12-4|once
CASSRSYNQPQHF
TGTGCCAGCAGCAGGAGTTACAATCAGCCCCAGCATTTT
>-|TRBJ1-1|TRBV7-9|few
CASSKGQKNTEAFF
TGTGCCAGCAGCAAAGGACAGAAGAACACTGAAGCTTTCTTT
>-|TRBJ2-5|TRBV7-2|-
CASSLVGGQETQYF
TGTGCCAGCAGCTTAGTGGGCGGTCAAGAGACCCAGTACTTC
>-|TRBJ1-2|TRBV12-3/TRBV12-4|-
CASSLTNYGYTF
TGTGCCAGCAGTTTGACTAACTATGGCTACACCTTC
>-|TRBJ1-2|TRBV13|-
CASSLRTSNYGYTF
TGTGCCAGCAGCTTACGGACATCTAACTATGGCTACACCTTC
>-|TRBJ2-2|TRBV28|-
CASSNRAAYLRNTGELFF
TGTGCCAGCAGTAACCGGGCAGCCTACTTGAGGAACACCGGGGAGCTGTTTTTT
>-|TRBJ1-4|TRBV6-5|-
CASSYDRTSTNEKLFF
TGTGCCAGCAGCTACGACAGGACCTCAACTAATGAAAAACTGTTTTTT
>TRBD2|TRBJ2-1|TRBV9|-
CASSVGGLAGTSMISSYNEQFF
TGTGCCAGCAGCGTAGGGGGACTAGCGGGGACCTCCATGATCAGCTCCTACAATGAGCAGTTCTTC
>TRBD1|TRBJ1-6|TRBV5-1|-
CASSPRDRDNSPLHF
TGCGCCAGCAGCCCCCGGGACAGGGATAATTCACCCCTCCACTTT
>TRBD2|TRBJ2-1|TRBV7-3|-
CASSFSPGIAGAPYNEQFF
TGTGCCAGCAGTTTCAGCCCGGGGATAGCGGGGGCCCCCTACAATGAGCAGTTCTTC
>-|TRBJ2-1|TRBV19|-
CASSMERRSSYNEQFF
TGTGCCAGTAGTATGGAGCGGAGGAGCTCCTACAATGAGCAGTTCTTC
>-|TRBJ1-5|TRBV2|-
CASSGGWGGISGNQPQHF
TGTGCCAGCAGTGGGGGGTGGGGGGGGATTTCCGGCAATCAGCCCCAGCATTTT
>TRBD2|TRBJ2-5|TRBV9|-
CASSAGGEQETQYF
TGTGCCAGCAGCGCCGGGGGGGAACAAGAGACCCAGTACTTC
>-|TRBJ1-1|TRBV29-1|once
CSVKRQQNTEAFF
TGCAGCGTTAAGAGACAGCAGAACACTGAAGCTTTCTTT
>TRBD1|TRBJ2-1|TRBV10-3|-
CAATGTGDNEQFF
TGTGCCGCAACCGGGACAGGGGACAATGAGCAGTTCTTC
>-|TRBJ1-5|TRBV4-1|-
CASSPIPGQPQHF
TGCGCCAGCAGCCCTATACCTGGTCAGCCCCAGCATTTT
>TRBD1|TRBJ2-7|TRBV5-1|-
CASSLSTSTGTYEQYF
TGCGCCAGCAGCTTGTCCACATCGACAGGGACCTACGAGCAGTACTTC
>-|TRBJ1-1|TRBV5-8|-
CASSLVPASNTEAFF
TGTGCCAGCAGCTTGGTGCCCGCCTCGAACACTGAAGCTTTCTTT
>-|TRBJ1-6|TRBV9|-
CASSSGNVRGNSPLHF
TGTGCCAGCAGCTCCGGGAACGTGAGGGGTAATTCACCCCTCCACTTT
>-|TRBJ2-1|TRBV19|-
CASTDVTGNNEQFF
TGTGCCAGTACAGACGTAACAGGAAACAATGAGCAGTTCTTC
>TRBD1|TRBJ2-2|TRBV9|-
CASRRTGETGELFF
TGTGCCAGCAGACGGACAGGGGAGACCGGGGAGCTGTTTTTT
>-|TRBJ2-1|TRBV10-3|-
CAIKEGGNNNEQFF
TGTGCCATCAAGGAGGGGGGCAACAACAATGAGCAGTTCTTC
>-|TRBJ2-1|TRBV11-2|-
CASSLGTNLDEQFF
TGTGCCAGCAGCTTGGGTACCAACCTGGATGAGCAGTTCTTC
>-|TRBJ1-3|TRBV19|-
CASTQDFSGNTIYF
TGTGCCAGTACCCAGGACTTCTCTGGAAACACCATATATTTT
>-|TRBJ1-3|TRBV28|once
CASMARAVSGNTIYF
TGTGCCAGCATGGCCAGGGCGGTCTCTGGAAACACCATATATTTT